Sequencing of this TCR beta chain was carried out in a study of monozygotic twins with inflammatory bowel disease. A note on this clonotype: Its target is unknown.

The CDR3 covers 12 residues. Germline CDR1 GTSNPN, CDR2 SVGIG (reference sequence). Study findings and constraints: In patient repertoires, differing immunosuppressive treatments may have added some variability.

TCRdb reworked the 5' RACE reads into one entry per CDR3 protein, no DNA. The sample features around 450,000 distinct CDR3 sequences, with 2.4% in its top ten. Sequencing input: blood. The clonotype originates from a human donor with ulcerative colitis or Crohn's disease, or a healthy co-twin of an affected twin (not recorded which). The chain employs TRBV30 and TRBJ1-2. CDR3 in amino acids: CAWSLETYGYTF.